This T cell receptor (beta chain) was identified during a study of regulatory T cells in long-lasting Graves disease. Whole-study results and caveats: Persistent Graves' patients possessed reduced TCR diversity relative to recently diagnosed ones.

The CDR3 loop spans 15 amino acids. Per the germline V gene, CDR1 is MDHEN and CDR2 is SYDVKM. V lost 3 bases and J 6 bases, leaving 15 bases between the germline ends. A few counts support this clonotype. The antigen is unknown. Building the TCR beta libraries relied on iRepertoire HTBI primers, and CDR3 regions underwent Arm-PCR. MiXCR was run by TCRdb on the multiplex PCR reads, yielding one entry per CDR3 protein. The table shows hundreds of thousands of distinct CDR3 sequences, with roughly 20% occurring only once. The time point was: persistent/refractory GD, antithyroid drugs over 5 years with positive TRAb. Extracted RNA from PBMCs served as the source of the TCR library.

V gene TRBV28 combines with J gene TRBJ1-5; tentative D call: TRBD1 (6 bases). The sequenced sample was peripheral blood mononuclear cells (PBMCs), obtained when the disease was refractory, from a patient treated with antithyroid drugs. This sequence originates from a female donor with Graves disease. CDR3 sequence: CASSFLGGYTQPQHF. As DNA, the CDR3 is TGTGCCAGCAGTTTCCTAGGGGGGTATACTCAGCCCCAGCATTTT.